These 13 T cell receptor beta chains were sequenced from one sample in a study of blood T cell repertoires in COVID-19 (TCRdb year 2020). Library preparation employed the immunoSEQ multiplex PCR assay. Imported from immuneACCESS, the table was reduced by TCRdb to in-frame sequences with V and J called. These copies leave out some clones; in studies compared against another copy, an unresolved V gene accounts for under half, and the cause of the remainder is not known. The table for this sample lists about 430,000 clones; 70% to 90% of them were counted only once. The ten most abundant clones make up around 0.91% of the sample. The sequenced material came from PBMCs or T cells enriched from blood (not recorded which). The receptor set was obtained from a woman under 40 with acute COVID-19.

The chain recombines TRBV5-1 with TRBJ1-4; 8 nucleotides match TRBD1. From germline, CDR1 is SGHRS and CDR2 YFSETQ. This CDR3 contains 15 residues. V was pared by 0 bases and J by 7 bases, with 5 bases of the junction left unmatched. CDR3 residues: CASSLEGTGIEKLFF. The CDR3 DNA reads TGCGCCAGCAGCTTGGAGGGGACAGGAATTGAAAAACTGTTTTTT.

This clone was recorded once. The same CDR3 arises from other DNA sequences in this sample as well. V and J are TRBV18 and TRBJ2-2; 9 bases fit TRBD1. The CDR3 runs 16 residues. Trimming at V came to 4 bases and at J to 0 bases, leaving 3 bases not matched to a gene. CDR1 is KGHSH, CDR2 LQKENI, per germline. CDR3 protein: CASSRTGGSNTGELFF. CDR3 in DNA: TGTGCCAGCTCACGAACAGGGGGCTCGAACACCGGGGAGCTGTTTTTT.

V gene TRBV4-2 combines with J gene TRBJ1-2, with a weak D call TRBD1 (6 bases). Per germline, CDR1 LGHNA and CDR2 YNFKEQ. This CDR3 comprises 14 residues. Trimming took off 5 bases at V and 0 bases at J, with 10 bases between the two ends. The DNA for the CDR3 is TGTGCCAGCAGCAAGGGGGTTACTAACTATGGCTACACCTTC. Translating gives CASSKGVTNYGYTF.

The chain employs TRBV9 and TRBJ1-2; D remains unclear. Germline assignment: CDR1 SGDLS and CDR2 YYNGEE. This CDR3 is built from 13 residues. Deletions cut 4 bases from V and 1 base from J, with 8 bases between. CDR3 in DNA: TGTGCCAGCAGCCCGGCGGGTAACTATGGCTACACCTTC. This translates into CASSPAGNYGYTF.

In DNA, the CDR3 is TGTGCCAGCAGCTCCTCCGGGGGAACCGGGGAGCTGTTTTTT. Translated, it gives CASSSSGGTGELFF. The rearrangement joins TRBV7-9 to TRBJ2-2; D is possibly TRBD2 (6 bases). This CDR3 has 14 residues. V was clipped by 4 bases and J by 5 bases, with 11 bases between them. The germline gives CDR1 SEHNR, CDR2 FQNEAQ (reference sequence). The variable domain in full, with the rest retrieved from reference TRBV7-9 and TRBJ2-2, is DTGVSQNPRHKITKRGQNVTFRCDPISEHNRLYWYRQTLGQGPEFLTYFQNEAQLEKSRLLSDRFSAERPKGSFSTLEIQRTEQGDSAMYLCASSSSGGTGELFFGEGSRLTVL.

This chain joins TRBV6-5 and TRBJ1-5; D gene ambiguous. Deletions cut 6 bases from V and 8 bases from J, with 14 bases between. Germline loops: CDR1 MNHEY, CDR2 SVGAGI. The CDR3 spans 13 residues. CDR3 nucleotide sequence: TGTGCCAGCAGAGTTACGGGGAATGAGCCCCAGCATTTT. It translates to CASRVTGNEPQHF.

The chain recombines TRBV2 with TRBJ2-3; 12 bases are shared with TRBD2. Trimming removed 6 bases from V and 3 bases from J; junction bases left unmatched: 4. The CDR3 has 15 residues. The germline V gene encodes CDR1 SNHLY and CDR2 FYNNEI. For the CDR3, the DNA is TGTGCCAGCAGCCTACTAGCGGGGGGTACAGATACGCAGTATTTT. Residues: CASSLLAGGTDTQYF.

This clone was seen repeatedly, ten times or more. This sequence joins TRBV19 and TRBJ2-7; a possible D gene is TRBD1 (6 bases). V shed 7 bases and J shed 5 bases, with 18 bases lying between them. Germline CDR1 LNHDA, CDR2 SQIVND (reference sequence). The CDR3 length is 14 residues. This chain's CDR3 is CASTTPPQGHEQYF. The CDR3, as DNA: TGTGCCAGTACCACACCCCCACAGGGCCACGAGCAGTACTTC.

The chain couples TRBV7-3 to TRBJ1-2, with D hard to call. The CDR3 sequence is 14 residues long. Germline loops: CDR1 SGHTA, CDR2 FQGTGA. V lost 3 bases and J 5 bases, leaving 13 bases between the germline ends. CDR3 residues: CASSFPGRTYGYTF. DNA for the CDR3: TGTGCCAGCAGCTTCCCAGGTCGGACTTATGGCTACACCTTC. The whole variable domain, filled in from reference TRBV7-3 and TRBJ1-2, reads GAGVSQTPSNKVTEKGKYVELRCDPISGHTALYWYRQSLGQGPEFLIYFQGTGAADDSGLPNDRFFAVRPEGSVSTLKIQRTERGDSAVYLCASSFPGRTYGYTFGSGTRLTVV.

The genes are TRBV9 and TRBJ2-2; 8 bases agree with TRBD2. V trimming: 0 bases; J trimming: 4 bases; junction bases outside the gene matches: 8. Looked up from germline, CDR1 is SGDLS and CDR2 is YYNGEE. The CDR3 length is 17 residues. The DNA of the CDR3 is TGTGCCAGCAGCGTAGAGGCCCGGGGGGGTATCACCGGGGAGCTGTTTTTT. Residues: CASSVEARGGITGELFF.

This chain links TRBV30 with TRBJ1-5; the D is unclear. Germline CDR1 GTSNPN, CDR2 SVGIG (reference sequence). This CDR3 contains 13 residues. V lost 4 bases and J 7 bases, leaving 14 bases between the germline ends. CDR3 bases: TGTGCCTGGACCGACTCCCTCCGGCAGCCCCAGCATTTT. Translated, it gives CAWTDSLRQPQHF. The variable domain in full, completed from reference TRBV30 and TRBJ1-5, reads SQTIHQWPATLVQPVGSPLSLECTVEGTSNPNLYWYRQAAGRGLQLLFYSVGIGQISSEVPQNLSASRPQDRQFILSSKKLLLSDSGFYLCAWTDSLRQPQHFGDGTRLSIL.

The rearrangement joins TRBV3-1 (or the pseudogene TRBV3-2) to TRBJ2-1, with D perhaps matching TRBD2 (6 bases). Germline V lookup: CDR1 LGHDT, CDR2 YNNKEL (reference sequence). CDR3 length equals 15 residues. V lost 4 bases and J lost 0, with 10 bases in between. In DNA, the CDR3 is TGTGCCAGCAGCCGAGACGGGGGCTCCTACAATGAGCAGTTCTTC. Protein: CASSRDGGSYNEQFF.

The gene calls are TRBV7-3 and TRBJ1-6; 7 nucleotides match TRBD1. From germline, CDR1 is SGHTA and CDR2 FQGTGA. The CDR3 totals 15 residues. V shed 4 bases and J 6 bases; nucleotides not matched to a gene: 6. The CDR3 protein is CASSSGGRGNSPLHF. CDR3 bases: TGTGCCAGCAGCTCAGGGGGACGGGGTAATTCACCCCTCCACTTT. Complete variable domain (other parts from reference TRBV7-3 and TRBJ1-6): GAGVSQTPSNKVTEKGKYVELRCDPISGHTALYWYRQSLGQGPEFLIYFQGTGAADDSGLPNDRFFAVRPEGSVSTLKIQRTERGDSAVYLCASSSGGRGNSPLHFGNGTRLTVT.